The 30 T cell receptor beta chains below all came from one sample that was sequenced in a study of T cell responses to AZD1222 COVID-19 vaccine. Clones were read by immunoSEQ multiplex PCR, and TCRdb kept only the in-frame ones, dropping some. The data hold 100,000 or so clones, with about 87% observed a single time. This material consisted of peripheral blood, taken on day 0 of AZD1222 vaccination. These receptors originate from an adult in good health.

In this sample, this clone turned up once. The J gene is TRBJ1-1, the V gene TRBV24-1; TRBD1 is a possible D gene (5 bases). Trimming left V 4 bases short and J 7 bases short, with 15 bases between. Germline CDR1 reads KGHDR; CDR2 reads SFDVKD. The CDR3 runs 14 residues. The CDR3 bases are TGTGCCACCAGTGACCCGAACAGGCAAGGTGAAGCTTTCTTT. Protein product: CATSDPNRQGEAFF.

This chain joins TRBV19 and TRBJ2-7, with D hard to call. In germline, CDR1 is LNHDA, CDR2 SQIVND (reference sequence). This CDR3 has 14 residues. With 7 bases removed from V and 0 bases from J, the gap between germline ends came to 13 bases. For the CDR3, the DNA is TGTGCCAGTACCCCGAGGCTCGACTCCTACGAGCAGTACTTC. This gives the protein CASTPRLDSYEQYF.

The V gene is TRBV5-6, the J gene TRBJ2-3; TRBD2 is a possible D gene (6 bases). The V and J ends lost 7 bases and 4 bases respectively, with 22 bases between them. This CDR3 is built from 16 residues. The V gene's germline CDR1 is SGHDT and CDR2 YYEEEE. As DNA, the CDR3 is TGTGCCAGCCACGTCGATGTGGGGGGTGGGCCAGATACGCAGTATTTT. Its protein product is CASHVDVGGGPDTQYF.

This clone was observed once. This sequence joins TRBV19 and TRBJ1-3; no firm D call. Germline V CDR1 and CDR2: LNHDA, SQIVND (reference sequence). Trimming pared 1 base from V and 1 base from J, leaving 5 bases between. The CDR3 consists of 14 residues. The CDR3 spells CASSIAGSGNTIYF. In DNA, the CDR3 is TGTGCCAGTAGTATAGCGGGATCTGGAAACACCATATATTTT.

The chain has TRBV30 and TRBJ2-5; D gene uncertain. There are 14 residues in the CDR3. The germline V gene has CDR1 GTSNPN and CDR2 SVGIG (reference sequence). The V gene lost 0 bases and the J gene lost 5 bases, with 13 bases spanning the gap. In DNA, the CDR3 is TGTGCCTGGAGTGTGGCCAGTGGATCGGAGACCCAGTACTTC. This sequence encodes CAWSVASGSETQYF.

The rearrangement joins TRBV9 to TRBJ2-1; 7 bases match TRBD1. The germline V gene has CDR1 SGDLS and CDR2 YYNGEE. J was trimmed by 5 bases and V by 3 bases; bases with no gene match: 8. There are 15 residues in the CDR3. CDR3 loop: CASSARQGWDNEQFF. The CDR3 DNA reads as TGTGCCAGCAGCGCCCGACAGGGATGGGACAATGAGCAGTTCTTC.

The chain recombines TRBV2 with TRBJ2-3, with a possible D match to TRBD1 (6 bases). Deletions cut 4 bases from V and 1 base from J, with 21 bases between. The CDR3 totals 18 residues. Germline CDR1 is SNHLY and CDR2 is FYNNEI. The CDR3 DNA reads TGTGCCAGCAGTGTCCCCAGGGGCAGAAGCACCCGCACAGATACGCAGTATTTT. Protein: CASSVPRGRSTRTDTQYF.

V usage is TRBV13 and J usage is TRBJ2-7, with 9 positions matching TRBD1. The junction had 12 bases not matched to a gene; V was cut back by 5 bases and J by 4 bases. CDR3 size: 16 residues. Germline V gene lookup returns CDR1 PRHDT and CDR2 FYEKMQ (reference sequence). CDR3 amino acids: CASSNGPGQGSYEQYF. The CDR3 nucleotides read TGTGCCAGCAGCAACGGACCGGGACAGGGATCATACGAGCAGTACTTC.

This clone came up a few times. This chain joins TRBV3-1 (or the pseudogene TRBV3-2) and TRBJ2-7, with D possibly matching TRBD2 (7 bases). CDR3 length: 15 residues. Germline V gene sequence: CDR1 LGHDT, CDR2 YNNKEL (reference sequence). V lost 2 bases, J lost 5 bases, and 16 bases lay in between. This CDR3 reads CASSQSRGGVHEQYF. CDR3 nucleotide sequence: TGTGCCAGCAGCCAATCAAGAGGGGGGGTACACGAGCAGTACTTC.

This clone occurred a few times. The chain has TRBV11-2 and TRBJ2-7; D is undetermined. Germline CDR1 is SGHAT and CDR2 is FQNNGV. CDR3 length equals 13 residues. V was pared by 3 bases and J by 0 bases, with 6 bases between. CDR3 bases: TGTGCCAGCAGCTTGTACAGCTCCTACGAGCAGTACTTC. This codes for CASSLYSSYEQYF.

The chain couples TRBV9 to TRBJ1-1; weak D call: TRBD1 (6 bases). Germline V gene lookup returns CDR1 SGDLS and CDR2 YYNGEE. The CDR3 loop spans 13 amino acids. V lost 4 bases to trimming and J lost 4 bases, with 11 bases between them. Written as DNA, the CDR3 is TGTGCCAGCAGCCTAGGGGGAACCACTGAAGCTTTCTTT. It yields the protein CASSLGGTTEAFF.

CDR3 protein: CASARDSYEQYF. CDR3 nucleotide sequence: TGTGCCAGCGCGAGGGACTCCTACGAGCAGTACTTC. This chain links TRBV2 with TRBJ2-7, with D tentatively TRBD2 (5 bases). The CDR3 spans 12 residues. Trimming left V 8 bases short and J 0 bases short, with 8 bases between. Germline lookup yields CDR1 SNHLY and CDR2 FYNNEI.

V and J are TRBV3-1 (or the pseudogene TRBV3-2) and TRBJ1-2; D unclear. The CDR3 is 13 amino acids. CDR1 is LGHDT and CDR2 is YNNKEL in the germline V gene (reference sequence). The V end lost 4 bases, the J end lost 2 bases, and 8 bases lay between the germline ends. CDR3 bases: TGTGCCAGCAGCCTACAACTCAACTATGGCTACACCTTC. It yields the protein CASSLQLNYGYTF.

On this clone itself: Other DNA sequences in the sample encode the same CDR3. The V and J genes are TRBV18 and TRBJ1-2; D is ambiguous. Germline V lookup: CDR1 KGHSH, CDR2 LQKENI. V shed 2 bases and J shed 3 bases, with 7 bases lying between them. The CDR3 covers 13 residues. The CDR3 DNA reads as TGTGCCAGCTCACCAGAAGGAGACTATGGCTACACCTTC. It codes for CASSPEGDYGYTF.

The CDR3: CASSLLVQWYTQYF. As DNA, the CDR3 is TGTGCCAGCAGTTTACTAGTCCAATGGTATACGCAGTATTTT. This chain joins TRBV28 and TRBJ2-3; D is uncertain. The CDR3 totals 14 residues. From germline, CDR1 is MDHEN and CDR2 SYDVKM. V lost 2 bases to trimming and J lost 7 bases, with 13 bases between them.

V gene TRBV7-9 combines with J gene TRBJ1-4, with unresolved D. The ends were cut back, 1 base at V and 6 bases at J, with 6 bases in the middle. This CDR3 has 13 amino acids. The germline CDR1 and CDR2 sequences are SEHNR and FQNEAQ (reference sequence). The CDR3 DNA sequence: TGTGCCAGCAGCTTAGAAGTTGATGAAAAACTGTTTTTT. Translating it yields CASSLEVDEKLFF.

This chain links TRBV19 with TRBJ1-1; D may be TRBD1 (6 bases). Germline V gene lookup returns CDR1 LNHDA and CDR2 SQIVND (reference sequence). The V end was cut by 6 bases, the J end by 0 bases, with 11 bases between. The CDR3 sequence is 14 residues long. CDR3 in DNA: TGTGCCAGTAGCCCTACAGGGATGAACACTGAAGCTTTCTTT. Translating gives CASSPTGMNTEAFF. Together with reference TRBV19 and TRBJ1-1, the CDR3 gives the full variable domain: DGGITQSPKYLFRKEGQNVTLSCEQNLNHDAMYWYRQDPGQGLRLIYYSQIVNDFQKGDIAEGYSVSREKKESFPLTVTSAQKNPTAFYLCASSPTGMNTEAFFGQGTRLTVV.

The genes are TRBV5-1 and TRBJ1-3; weak D call: TRBD1 (6 bases). CDR1 and CDR2 from the germline V gene are SGHRS and YFSETQ. The CDR3 has 16 residues. Trimming cost V 0 bases and J 0 bases, with 10 bases left between them. The CDR3 loop reads CASSLALGASGNTIYF. In nucleotides, the CDR3 is TGCGCCAGCAGCTTGGCCCTGGGGGCCTCTGGAAACACCATATATTTT.

The chain is built from TRBV25-1 and TRBJ2-7, with 9 bases matching TRBD1. Germline V gene lookup returns CDR1 MGHDK and CDR2 SYGVNS. This CDR3 spans 14 amino acids. Trimming at V came to 6 bases and at J to 1 base, leaving 4 bases not matched to a gene. The CDR3 here is CASRGTGRSYEQYF. CDR3 DNA sequence: TGTGCCAGCAGGGGGACAGGGAGGTCCTACGAGCAGTACTTC.

The chain joins TRBV4-1 to TRBJ1-1, with D perhaps matching TRBD1 (5 bases). CDR1 is MGHRA, CDR2 YSYEKL, per germline. Trimming removed 2 bases from V and 5 bases from J, with 21 bases in between. This CDR3 contains 17 residues. The CDR3 DNA follows: TGCGCCAGCAGCCAACAGGTTACAGGCCCCTTAAGTACTGAAGCTTTCTTT. It translates to CASSQQVTGPLSTEAFF.

V is TRBV29-1 and J is TRBJ2-1; possible D gene TRBD2, 7 bases. Germline V gene data show CDR1 as SQVTM and CDR2 as ANQGSEA. There are 16 residues in the CDR3. The ends were cut back, 4 bases at V and 1 base at J, with 17 bases in the middle. CDR3 protein: CSVVPRGGASYNEQFF. In nucleotides, the CDR3 is TGCAGCGTTGTTCCAAGGGGGGGGGCTTCCTACAATGAGCAGTTCTTC.

The V and J genes are TRBV7-9 and TRBJ2-3; TRBD2 agrees at 11 bases. Germline V gene data show CDR1 as SEHNR and CDR2 as FQNEAQ (reference sequence). V lost 1 base, J lost 1 base, and 1 base stayed unmatched. The CDR3 loop spans 16 amino acids. CDR3 sequence (DNA): TGTGCCAGCAGCTTAGAACTAGCGGGGGGCACAGATACGCAGTATTTT. Translated, it gives CASSLELAGGTDTQYF.

The chain has TRBV7-6 and TRBJ2-3; TRBD2 matches 10 bases. Per the germline V gene, CDR1 is SGHVS and CDR2 is FNYEAQ. This CDR3 region has 15 residues. J gave up 6 bases and V 7 bases, and 10 bases lay outside the gene matches. The DNA of the CDR3 is TGTGCCAGCATGAGAGCGGGGGGGCCGGGGGATACGCAGTATTTT. Translating it yields CASMRAGGPGDTQYF. The variable domain in full, completed from reference TRBV7-6 and TRBJ2-3, reads GAGVSQSPRYKVTKRGQDVALRCDPISGHVSLYWYRQALGQGPEFLTYFNYEAQQDKSGLPNDRFSAERPEGSISTLTIQRTEQRDSAMYRCASMRAGGPGDTQYFGPGTRLTVL.

The rearrangement joins TRBV5-1 to TRBJ2-7, with 8 bases identical to TRBD1. V shed 3 bases, J shed 2 bases, and the junction held 7 bases outside the gene matches. The length of the CDR3 is 15 residues. Germline CDR1 is SGHRS and CDR2 is YFSETQ. CDR3 sequence: CASSSQGALTYEQYF. As DNA, the CDR3 is TGCGCCAGCAGCTCGCAGGGGGCGCTTACCTACGAGCAGTACTTC.

V gene TRBV6-5 combines with J gene TRBJ1-6; 7 positions agree with TRBD1. In germline, CDR1 is MNHEY, CDR2 SVGAGI. Trimming removed 0 bases from V and 5 bases from J; junction bases left unmatched: 1. This CDR3 has 15 residues. The CDR3 bases are TGTGCCAGCAGTTACTCTGGACAGGATAATTCACCCCTCCACTTT. Its protein is CASSYSGQDNSPLHF.

This sequence joins TRBV19 and TRBJ1-5; D ambiguous. Germline lookup yields CDR1 LNHDA and CDR2 SQIVND (reference sequence). The V end lost 1 base, the J end lost 2 bases, and 18 bases lay between the germline ends. The CDR3 contains 18 residues. The DNA for the CDR3 is TGTGCCAGTAGTATAGGAAGGGATGGGGTTGGGCGCAATCAGCCCCAGCATTTT. Translation: CASSIGRDGVGRNQPQHF.

This chain links TRBV5-1 with TRBJ2-5, with D maybe TRBD1 (5 bases). Germline V gene data show CDR1 as SGHRS and CDR2 as YFSETQ. The CDR3 runs 13 residues. Trimming pared 5 bases from V and 5 bases from J, leaving 13 bases between. The CDR3 DNA follows: TGCGCCAGCAGACCCGACAGTAAGGAGACCCAGTACTTC. Translation gives CASRPDSKETQYF.

The chain employs TRBV15 and TRBJ1-4, with 11 bases aligning to TRBD1. V was pared by 5 bases and J by 8 bases, with 4 bases of the junction left unmatched. CDR1 is LNHNV, CDR2 YYDKDF, per germline (reference sequence). The CDR3 contains 14 residues. The CDR3 reads CATSRTGGWEKLFF. CDR3 DNA sequence: TGTGCCACCAGCCGGACAGGGGGCTGGGAAAAACTGTTTTTT.

The rearrangement uses TRBV12-3 or TRBV12-4 and TRBJ1-1, with no clear D. The CDR3 totals 11 residues. Trimming shortened V by 6 bases and J by 7 bases, and 9 bases separated the two germline ends. The CDR3, as DNA: TGTGCCAGCAGCTTCGCCGGTGAAGCTTTCTTT. This encodes CASSFAGEAFF.

The gene calls are TRBV6-2 or TRBV6-3 and TRBJ2-1, with TRBD1 matching over 7 bases. The CDR3 loop spans 11 amino acids. From germline, CDR1 is MNHEY and CDR2 SVGEGT. Trimming took 5 bases from V and 12 from J; bases not matched to a gene: 4. CDR3 sequence (DNA): TGTGCCAGCAGTCCCTACAGGGGGCAGTTCTTC. This gives the protein CASSPYRGQFF.